This T cell receptor beta chain is drawn from a study of T-cell memory formation after mild COVID-19. Whole-study results and caveats: Second-wave clones reaching peak frequency on day 37 lacked confirmed SARS-CoV-2 specificity. Some responding clones appeared in pre-infection memory, suggesting cross-reactive memory joined.

It was 5'RACE with constant-segment primers that produced the TCR alpha and TCR beta cDNA libraries, which carried sample barcodes and UMIs. TCRdb independently ran MiXCR on the 5' RACE reads; one entry per CDR3 protein. This table holds roughly 480,000 distinct CDR3 sequences, nearly 25% found once. This CDR3 region has 19 residues. Germline assignment: CDR1 MNHEY and CDR2 SMNVEV (reference sequence). The ends were cut back, 6 bases at V and 0 bases at J, with 27 bases in the middle. This clonotype has more than one count but fewer than ten. Its antigen is not known. The receptor was isolated from an adult woman who had mild COVID-19 (a few samples of this study predate the infection). Cell type and time point are not known. Sequencing used PBMCs or a T cell subset sorted from them (not recorded which). This sequence joins TRBV27 and TRBJ2-7; D is possibly TRBD2 (7 bases). As DNA, the CDR3 is TGTGCCAGCAGGAAAAACAGGGTGGTTGGAGCGGGACGCTCCTACGAGCAGTACTTC. It encodes CASRKNRVVGAGRSYEQYF.